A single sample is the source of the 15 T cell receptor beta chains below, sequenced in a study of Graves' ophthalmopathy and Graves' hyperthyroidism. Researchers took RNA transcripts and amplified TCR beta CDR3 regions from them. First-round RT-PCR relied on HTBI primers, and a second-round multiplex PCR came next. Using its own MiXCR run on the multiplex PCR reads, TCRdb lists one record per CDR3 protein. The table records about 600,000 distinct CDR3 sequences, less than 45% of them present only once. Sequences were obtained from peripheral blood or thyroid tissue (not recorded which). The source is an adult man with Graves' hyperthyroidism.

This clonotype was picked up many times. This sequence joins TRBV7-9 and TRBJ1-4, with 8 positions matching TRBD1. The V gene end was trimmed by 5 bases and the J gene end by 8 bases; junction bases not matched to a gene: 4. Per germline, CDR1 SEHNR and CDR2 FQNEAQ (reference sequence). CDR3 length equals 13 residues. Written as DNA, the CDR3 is TGTGCCAGCAGCCTCCGGGACAGGGAAAAACTGTTTTTT. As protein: CASSLRDREKLFF.

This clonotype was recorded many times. The CDR3 nucleotides are TGCAGCGTTGGCTCCGGGACAGGGGGCACCGGGGAGCTGTTTTTT. Translated: CSVGSGTGGTGELFF. The chain uses TRBV29-1 and TRBJ2-2; 11 positions agree with TRBD1. Germline V CDR1 and CDR2: SQVTM, ANQGSEA. The J segment lost 4 bases and the V segment lost 4 bases, leaving 5 bases of the junction unmatched. This CDR3 comprises 15 residues.

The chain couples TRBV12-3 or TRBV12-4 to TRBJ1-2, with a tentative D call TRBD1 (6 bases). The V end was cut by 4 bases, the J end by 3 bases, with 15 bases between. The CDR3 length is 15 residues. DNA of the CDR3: TGTGCCAGCAGTTCAGCAGGGGCCCAACACTATGGCTACACCTTC. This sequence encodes CASSSAGAQHYGYTF.

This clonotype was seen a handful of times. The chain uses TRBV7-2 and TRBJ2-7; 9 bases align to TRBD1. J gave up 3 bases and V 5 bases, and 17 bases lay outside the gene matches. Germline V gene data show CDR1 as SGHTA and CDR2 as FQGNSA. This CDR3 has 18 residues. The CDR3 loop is CASSPGTGFGRDYYEQYF. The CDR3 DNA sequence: TGTGCCAGCAGCCCCGGGACAGGGTTTGGACGTGATTACTACGAGCAGTACTTC.

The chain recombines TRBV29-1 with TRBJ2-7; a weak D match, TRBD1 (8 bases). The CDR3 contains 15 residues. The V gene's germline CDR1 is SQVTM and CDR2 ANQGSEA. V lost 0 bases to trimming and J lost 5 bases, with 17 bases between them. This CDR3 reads CSVEEGQGGLNEQYF. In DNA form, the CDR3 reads TGCAGCGTTGAAGAAGGACAGGGAGGGCTCAACGAGCAGTACTTC.

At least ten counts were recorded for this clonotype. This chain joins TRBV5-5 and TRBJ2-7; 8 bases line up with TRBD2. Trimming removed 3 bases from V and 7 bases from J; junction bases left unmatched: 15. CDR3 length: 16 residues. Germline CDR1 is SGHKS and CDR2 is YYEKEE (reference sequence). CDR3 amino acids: CASSSPPGGQSVEQYF. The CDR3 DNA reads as TGTGCCAGCAGCTCACCCCCGGGGGGGCAGAGTGTGGAGCAGTACTTC.

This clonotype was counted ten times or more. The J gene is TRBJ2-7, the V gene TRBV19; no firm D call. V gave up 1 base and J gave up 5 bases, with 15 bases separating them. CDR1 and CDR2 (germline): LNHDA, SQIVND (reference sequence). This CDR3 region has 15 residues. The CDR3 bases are TGTGCCAGTAGTATAGGCGGCAGGTGGCGGAACGAGCAGTACTTC. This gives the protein CASSIGGRWRNEQYF.

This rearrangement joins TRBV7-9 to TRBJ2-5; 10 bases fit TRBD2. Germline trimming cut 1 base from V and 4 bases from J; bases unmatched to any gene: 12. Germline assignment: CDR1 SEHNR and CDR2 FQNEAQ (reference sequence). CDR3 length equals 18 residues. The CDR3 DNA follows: TGTGCCAGCAGCTTAGGGGCGGGAGCGGGGGGGCTCGGAGAGACCCAGTACTTC. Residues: CASSLGAGAGGLGETQYF. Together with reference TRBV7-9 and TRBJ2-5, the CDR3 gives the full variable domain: DTGVSQNPRHKITKRGQNVTFRCDPISEHNRLYWYRQTLGQGPEFLTYFQNEAQLEKSRLLSDRFSAERPKGSFSTLEIQRTEQGDSAMYLCASSLGAGAGGLGETQYFGPGTRLLVL.

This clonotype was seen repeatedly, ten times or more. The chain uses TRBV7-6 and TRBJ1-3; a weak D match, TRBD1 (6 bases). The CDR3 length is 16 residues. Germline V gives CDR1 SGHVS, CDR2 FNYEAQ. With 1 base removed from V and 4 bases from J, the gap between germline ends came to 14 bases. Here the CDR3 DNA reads TGTGCCAGCAGCTTAGGGGACGGGGGGCGAGGAAACACCATATATTTT. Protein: CASSLGDGGRGNTIYF.

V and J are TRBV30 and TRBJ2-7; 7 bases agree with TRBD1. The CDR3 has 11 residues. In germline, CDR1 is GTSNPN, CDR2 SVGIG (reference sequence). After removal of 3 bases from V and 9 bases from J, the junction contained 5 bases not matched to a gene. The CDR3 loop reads CAWRTGFGQYF. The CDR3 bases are TGTGCCTGGAGGACAGGGTTCGGGCAGTACTTC.

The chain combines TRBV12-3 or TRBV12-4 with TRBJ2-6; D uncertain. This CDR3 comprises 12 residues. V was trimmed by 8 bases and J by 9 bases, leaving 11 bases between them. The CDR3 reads CASGPVVNVLTF. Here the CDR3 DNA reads TGTGCCAGCGGCCCTGTGGTCAACGTCCTGACTTTC.

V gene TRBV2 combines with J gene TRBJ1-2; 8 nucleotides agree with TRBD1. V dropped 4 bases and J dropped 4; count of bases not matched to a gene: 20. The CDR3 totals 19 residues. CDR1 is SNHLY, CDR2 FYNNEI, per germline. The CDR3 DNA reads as TGTGCCAGCAGTGCCTCGCGCCGGGACAGGTCCCTCGACTCCTATGGCTACACCTTC. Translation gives CASSASRRDRSLDSYGYTF.

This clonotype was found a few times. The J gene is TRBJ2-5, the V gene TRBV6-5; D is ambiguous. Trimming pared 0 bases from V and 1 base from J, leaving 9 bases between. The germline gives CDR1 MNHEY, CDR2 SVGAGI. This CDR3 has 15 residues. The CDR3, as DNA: TGTGCCAGCAGTTACTCCTACAAACTCCAAGAGACCCAGTACTTC. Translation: CASSYSYKLQETQYF.

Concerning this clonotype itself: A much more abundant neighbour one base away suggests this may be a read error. CDR3 loop: CASSEVWAGGYSPLHF. The CDR3 DNA follows: TGTGCCAGCAGTGAAGTGTGGGCAGGGGGTTATTCACCCCTCCACTTT. J is TRBJ1-6 and V is TRBV12-3 or TRBV12-4, with 7 nucleotides matching TRBD1. The trim removed 5 bases at V and 8 bases at J, leaving 12 bases unmatched. This CDR3 comprises 16 residues.

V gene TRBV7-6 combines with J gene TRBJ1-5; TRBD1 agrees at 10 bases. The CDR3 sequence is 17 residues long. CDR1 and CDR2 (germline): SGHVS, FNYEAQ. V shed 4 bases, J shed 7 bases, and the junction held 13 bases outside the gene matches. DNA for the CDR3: TGTGCCAGCAGCTCGCCGGGACAGGGGTGGGTTGGACAGCCCCAGCATTTT. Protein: CASSSPGQGWVGQPQHF.